Each of the 19 T cell receptor beta chains below was sequenced from the same sample in a study of graft-versus-host responses after intestinal transplantation (dated by TCRdb to the early 2020s). To prepare the library, the immunoSEQ multiplex PCR assay was applied. TCRdb obtained this table from immuneACCESS and retained in-frame rearrangements with V and J assigned. These tables miss some clones; where compared with another copy, unresolved V genes account for less than half of the shortfall, and the remainder is unexplained. The table for this sample lists about 77,000 clones; about 90% of them were counted only once. The ten largest clones add up to approximately 0.7% of the sample. The sample consisted of PBMCs, taken 98 days after intestinal transplantation. The receptors stem from a human patient who received an intestinal transplant, so some T cells may come from the graft donor.

A single count supports this clone. The genes are TRBV4-1 and TRBJ1-2; the match to TRBD1 covers 8 bases. The CDR3 spans 14 residues. The germline V gene encodes CDR1 MGHRA and CDR2 YSYEKL. J was trimmed by 3 bases and V by 3 bases; bases with no gene match: 3. CDR3 in amino acids: CASSHLGQDYGYTF. CDR3 in DNA: TGCGCCAGCAGCCACCTGGGACAGGACTATGGCTACACCTTC.

CDR3 residues: CAISPPGQGMDTQYF. The DNA of the CDR3 is TGTGCCATCAGTCCCCCGGGGCAAGGGATGGATACGCAGTATTTT. This chain links TRBV10-3 with TRBJ2-3; D may be TRBD1 or TRBD2 (5 bases each). Germline V gene lookup returns CDR1 ENHRY and CDR2 SYGVKD. V lost 5 bases and J lost 6, with 18 bases in between. The CDR3 has 15 residues.

This chain connects TRBV7-9 to TRBJ2-5; 16 bases align to TRBD2. The J segment lost 5 bases and the V segment lost 4 bases, leaving 10 bases of the junction unmatched. The CDR3 runs 18 residues. Germline V lookup: CDR1 SEHNR, CDR2 FQNEAQ (reference sequence). Here the CDR3 reads CASSCPGTSGRACETQYF. The CDR3 DNA reads as TGTGCCAGCAGCTGCCCCGGGACTAGCGGGAGGGCATGTGAGACCCAGTACTTC. The whole variable domain, remainder taken from reference TRBV7-9 and TRBJ2-5, is DTGVSQNPRHKITKRGQNVTFRCDPISEHNRLYWYRQTLGQGPEFLTYFQNEAQLEKSRLLSDRFSAERPKGSFSTLEIQRTEQGDSAMYLCASSCPGTSGRACETQYFGPGTRLLVL.

The V gene is TRBV10-3, the J gene TRBJ2-2; maybe TRBD1 (5 bases). The CDR3 sequence is 15 residues long. Germline CDR1 ENHRY, CDR2 SYGVKD. V lost 3 bases, J lost 1 base, and 9 bases lay in between. The CDR3 DNA reads as TGTGCCATCAGTGAAAGGACACTGAACACCGGGGAGCTGTTTTTT. Translation gives CAISERTLNTGELFF.

This chain's CDR3 is CASSETQRGGRRTETQYF. CDR3 sequence (DNA): TGTGCCAGCAGCGAAACCCAGCGGGGGGGCCGACGTACGGAGACCCAGTACTTC. The chain combines TRBV6-4 with TRBJ2-5; 10 positions match TRBD2. Germline V gene sequence: CDR1 MRHNA, CDR2 SNTAGT. J lost 5 bases, V lost 6 bases, and 18 bases had no gene match. CDR3 length equals 18 residues.

The genes are TRBV19 and TRBJ2-3; 9 bases map to TRBD1. Germline CDR1 is LNHDA and CDR2 is SQIVND (reference sequence). V lost 1 base, J lost 1 base, and 0 bases stayed unmatched. This CDR3 has 15 residues. The CDR3 nucleotides read TGTGCCAGTAGTATAGGGACAGGGGGCACAGATACGCAGTATTTT. This codes for CASSIGTGGTDTQYF.

Written as DNA, the CDR3 is TGCGCCAGCAGCTTGGTACTAGGCCCAGCCAAAAACATTCAGTACTTC. This translates into CASSLVLGPAKNIQYF. V and J are TRBV5-1 and TRBJ2-4; maybe TRBD2 (5 bases). Trimming pared 0 bases from V and 0 bases from J, leaving 10 bases between. CDR3 length: 16 amino acids. Germline assignment: CDR1 SGHRS and CDR2 YFSETQ.

This sequence joins TRBV5-6 and TRBJ1-2; D is perhaps TRBD1 (6 bases). Germline CDR1 reads SGHDT; CDR2 reads YYEEEE. The CDR3 is made up of 15 amino acids. V was pared by 4 bases and J by 1 base, with 14 bases between. The CDR3 sequence: CASSPGTRVNYGYTF. The CDR3 DNA reads TGTGCCAGCAGCCCCGGGACAAGAGTTAACTATGGCTACACCTTC.

The gene calls are TRBV5-1 and TRBJ2-5, with 8 bases that match TRBD1. The V gene's germline CDR1 is SGHRS and CDR2 YFSETQ. The V and J ends lost 0 bases and 1 base, in that order; junction bases with no gene match: 2. This CDR3 region has 15 residues. CDR3 sequence: CASSLGDRLQETQYF. DNA for the CDR3: TGCGCCAGCAGCTTGGGGGACAGGCTCCAAGAGACCCAGTACTTC.

This chain connects TRBV15 to TRBJ2-7; 7 positions match TRBD1. After removal of 0 bases from V and 2 bases from J, the junction contained 1 base not matched to a gene. The germline V gene encodes CDR1 LNHNV and CDR2 YYDKDF (reference sequence). The CDR3 runs 14 residues. In DNA, the CDR3 is TGTGCCACCAGCAGAGATGGGACAGCCTACGAGCAGTACTTC. The encoded protein is CATSRDGTAYEQYF.

The chain employs TRBV7-9 and TRBJ1-2; 7 bases line up with TRBD1. The ends lost 5 bases at V and 0 bases at J; junction bases unmatched: 15. Germline assignment: CDR1 SEHNR and CDR2 FQNEAQ (reference sequence). The CDR3 contains 18 residues. DNA for the CDR3: TGTGCCAGCAGCCGAACCGCCTACAGGGGAAAATCTAACTATGGCTACACCTTC. Translated: CASSRTAYRGKSNYGYTF.

J is TRBJ2-1 and V is TRBV6-1; 7 bases fit TRBD2. Germline V gene sequence: CDR1 MNHNS, CDR2 SASEGT. V dropped 5 bases and J dropped 9; count of bases not matched to a gene: 13. The CDR3 runs 15 residues. The CDR3 DNA follows: TGTGCCAGCAGTCCTATCGGGACTATCGAAGGTGAGCAGTTCTTC. This encodes CASSPIGTIEGEQFF.

CDR3 residues: CASSQKTSGRGNEQFF. In nucleotides, the CDR3 is TGTGCCAGCAGCCAAAAGACTAGCGGGAGAGGAAATGAGCAGTTCTTC. The chain has TRBV4-2 and TRBJ2-1; 12 nucleotides agree with TRBD2. Losses at the gene ends were 2 bases for V and 7 bases for J; bases not matched to a gene: 6. Per germline, CDR1 LGHNA and CDR2 YNFKEQ. CDR3 size: 16 residues.

The chain has TRBV11-2 and TRBJ1-1; D gene unclear. The germline V and J ends were trimmed by 3 bases and 7 bases, with 6 bases remaining between them. The CDR3 totals 11 residues. The germline gives CDR1 SGHAT, CDR2 FQNNGV. The CDR3 is CASSLADEAFF. Written as DNA, the CDR3 is TGTGCCAGCAGCTTGGCAGATGAAGCTTTCTTT.

The rearrangement links TRBV19 to TRBJ2-1; D is possibly TRBD2 (6 bases). CDR3 length equals 15 residues. The V gene's germline CDR1 is LNHDA and CDR2 SQIVND (reference sequence). Trimming stripped 7 bases from V and 2 bases from J, with 15 bases between. In DNA, the CDR3 is TGTGCCAGTACACGGAGGGTCTTTCCCTACAATGAGCAGTTCTTC. Translating gives CASTRRVFPYNEQFF. The full variable domain, rest sourced from reference TRBV19 and TRBJ2-1, is DGGITQSPKYLFRKEGQNVTLSCEQNLNHDAMYWYRQDPGQGLRLIYYSQIVNDFQKGDIAEGYSVSREKKESFPLTVTSAQKNPTAFYLCASTRRVFPYNEQFFGPGTRLTVL.

V gene TRBV27 combines with J gene TRBJ2-7; D might be TRBD1 (5 bases). V was pared by 2 bases and J by 0 bases, with 20 bases between. Germline CDR1 reads MNHEY; CDR2 reads SMNVEV (reference sequence). The CDR3 length is 18 residues. The CDR3 loop reads CASSLRVRTINYSYEQYF. CDR3 in DNA: TGTGCCAGCAGTTTAAGGGTGAGGACAATTAACTACTCCTACGAGCAGTACTTC.

The sample holds one count of this clone. The V gene is TRBV4-1, the J gene TRBJ2-3, with D unclear. Trimming cost V 0 bases and J 2 bases, with 12 bases left between them. Germline lookup yields CDR1 MGHRA and CDR2 YSYEKL. The CDR3 spans 16 residues. The CDR3 region has the DNA TGCGCCAGCAGCCAAGATCGGGCAGGCCTCACAGATACGCAGTATTTT. Amino acids: CASSQDRAGLTDTQYF.

The V call is TRBV6-4, the J call TRBJ2-7; D possibly corresponds to TRBD2 (6 bases). CDR1 and CDR2 (germline): MRHNA, SNTAGT. The CDR3 contains 14 residues. The V gene lost 6 bases and the J gene lost 0 bases, with 12 bases spanning the gap. CDR3 in amino acids: CASRRDGGSYEQYF. DNA of the CDR3: TGTGCCAGCAGGCGGGATGGCGGCTCCTACGAGCAGTACTTC.

The chain employs TRBV7-9 and TRBJ2-2, with D tentatively TRBD1 or TRBD2 (5 bases each). Looked up from germline, CDR1 is SEHNR and CDR2 is FQNEAQ (reference sequence). This CDR3 comprises 14 residues. Trimming removed 0 bases at V and 3 bases at J, with 5 bases between. The CDR3 spells CASSLAGDTGELFF. The CDR3 DNA is TGTGCCAGCAGCTTAGCGGGGGACACCGGGGAGCTGTTTTTT. The whole variable domain, remainder taken from reference TRBV7-9 and TRBJ2-2, is DTGVSQNPRHKITKRGQNVTFRCDPISEHNRLYWYRQTLGQGPEFLTYFQNEAQLEKSRLLSDRFSAERPKGSFSTLEIQRTEQGDSAMYLCASSLAGDTGELFFGEGSRLTVL.